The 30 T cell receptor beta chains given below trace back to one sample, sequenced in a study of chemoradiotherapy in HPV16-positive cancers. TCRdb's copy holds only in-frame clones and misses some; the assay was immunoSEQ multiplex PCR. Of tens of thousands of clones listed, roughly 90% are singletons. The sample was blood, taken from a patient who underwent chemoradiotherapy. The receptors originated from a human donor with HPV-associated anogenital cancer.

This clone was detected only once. CDR3 sequence: CASGESDTQYF. The DNA for the CDR3 is TGTGCCAGCGGTGAATCAGATACGCAGTATTTT. The chain combines TRBV7-9 with TRBJ2-3, with no clear D. Trimming stripped 8 bases from V and 4 bases from J, with 7 bases between. This CDR3 is 11 amino acids long. Germline CDR1 is SEHNR and CDR2 is FQNEAQ (reference sequence).

The CDR3 coding sequence is TGTGCCAGCAGTCCCACCAGCTACGAGCAGTACTTC. Encoded protein: CASSPTSYEQYF. The chain has TRBV28 and TRBJ2-7; D ambiguous. V was pared by 5 bases and J by 3 bases, with 8 bases between. The CDR3 consists of 12 residues. Per the germline V gene, CDR1 is MDHEN and CDR2 is SYDVKM. The complete variable domain, with remaining parts taken from reference TRBV28 and TRBJ2-7, reads DVKVTQSSRYLVKRTGEKVFLECVQDMDHENMFWYRQDPGLGLRLIYFSYDVKMKEKGDIPEGYSVSREKKERFSLILESASTNQTSMYLCASSPTSYEQYFGPGTRLTVT.

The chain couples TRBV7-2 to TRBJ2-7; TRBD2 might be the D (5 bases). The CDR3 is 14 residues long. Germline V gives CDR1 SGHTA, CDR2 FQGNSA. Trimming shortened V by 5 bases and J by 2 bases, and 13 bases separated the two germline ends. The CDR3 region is CASSPSTRPYEQYF. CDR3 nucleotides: TGTGCCAGCAGCCCTAGCACTAGGCCCTACGAGCAGTACTTC.

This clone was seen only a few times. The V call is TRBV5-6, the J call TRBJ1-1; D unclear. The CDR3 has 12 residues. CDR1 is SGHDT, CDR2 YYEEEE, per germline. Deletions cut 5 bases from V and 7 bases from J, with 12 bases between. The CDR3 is CASRPGSGEAFF. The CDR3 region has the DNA TGTGCCAGCAGGCCTGGGTCAGGTGAAGCTTTCTTT.

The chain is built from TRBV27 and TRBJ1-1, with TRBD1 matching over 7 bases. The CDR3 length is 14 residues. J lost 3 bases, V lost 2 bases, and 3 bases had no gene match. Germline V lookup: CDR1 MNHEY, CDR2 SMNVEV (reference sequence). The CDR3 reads CASSLEGAHTEAFF. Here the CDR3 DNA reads TGTGCCAGCAGTTTAGAGGGGGCGCACACTGAAGCTTTCTTT.

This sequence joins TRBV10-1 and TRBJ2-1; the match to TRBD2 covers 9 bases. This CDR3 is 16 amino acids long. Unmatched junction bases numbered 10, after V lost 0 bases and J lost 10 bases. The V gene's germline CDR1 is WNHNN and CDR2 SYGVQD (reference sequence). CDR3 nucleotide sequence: TGCGCCAGCAGTGAGTCGAGACTAGCGGCTAGTCGGGAGCAGTTCTTC. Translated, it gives CASSESRLAASREQFF.

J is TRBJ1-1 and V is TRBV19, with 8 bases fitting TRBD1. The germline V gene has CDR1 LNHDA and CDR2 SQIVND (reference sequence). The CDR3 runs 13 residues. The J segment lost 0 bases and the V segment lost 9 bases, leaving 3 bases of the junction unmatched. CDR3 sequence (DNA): TGTGCCAGCGGACAGGGATTGAACACTGAAGCTTTCTTT. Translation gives CASGQGLNTEAFF.

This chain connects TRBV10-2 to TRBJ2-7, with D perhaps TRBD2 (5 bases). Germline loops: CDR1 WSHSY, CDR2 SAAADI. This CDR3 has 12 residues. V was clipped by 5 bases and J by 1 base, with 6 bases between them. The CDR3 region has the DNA TGCGCCAGCAGTCGGGATTCCTACGAGCAGTACTTC. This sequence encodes CASSRDSYEQYF.

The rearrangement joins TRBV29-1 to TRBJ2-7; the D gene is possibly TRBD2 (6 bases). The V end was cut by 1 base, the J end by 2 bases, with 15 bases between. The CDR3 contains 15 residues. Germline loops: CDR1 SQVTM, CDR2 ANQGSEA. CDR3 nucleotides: TGCAGCGTTGAAGTACCGGCTAGCGAAGCCTACGAGCAGTACTTC. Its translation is CSVEVPASEAYEQYF.

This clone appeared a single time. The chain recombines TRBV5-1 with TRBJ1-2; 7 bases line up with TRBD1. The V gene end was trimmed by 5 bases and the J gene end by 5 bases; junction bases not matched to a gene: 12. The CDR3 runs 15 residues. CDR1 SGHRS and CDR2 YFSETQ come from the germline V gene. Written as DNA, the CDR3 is TGCGCCAGCAGGCCAAACAGGGGAGGATTATATGGCTACACCTTC. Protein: CASRPNRGGLYGYTF.

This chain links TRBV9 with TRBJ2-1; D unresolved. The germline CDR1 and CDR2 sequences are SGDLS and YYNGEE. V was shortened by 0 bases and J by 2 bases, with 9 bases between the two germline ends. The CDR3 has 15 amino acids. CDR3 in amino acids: CASSVVAGPYNEQFF. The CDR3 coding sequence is TGTGCCAGCAGCGTAGTAGCCGGGCCCTACAATGAGCAGTTCTTC.

CDR3: CASSLRGSGEAFF. The DNA of the CDR3 is TGTGCCAGCAGTTTGCGAGGGTCGGGTGAAGCTTTCTTT. V usage is TRBV27 and J usage is TRBJ1-1, with D hard to call. V was trimmed by 3 bases and J by 7 bases, leaving 12 bases between them. The CDR3 covers 13 residues. The V gene's germline CDR1 is MNHEY and CDR2 SMNVEV (reference sequence).

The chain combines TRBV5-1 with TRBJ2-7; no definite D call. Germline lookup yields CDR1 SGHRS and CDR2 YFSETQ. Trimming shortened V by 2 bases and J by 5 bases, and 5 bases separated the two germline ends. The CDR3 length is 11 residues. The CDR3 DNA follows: TGCGCCAGCAGCTTAAGGAACGAGCAGTACTTC. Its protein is CASSLRNEQYF. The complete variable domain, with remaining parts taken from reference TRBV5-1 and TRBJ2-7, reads KAGVTQTPRYLIKTRGQQVTLSCSPISGHRSVSWYQQTPGQGLQFLFEYFSETQRNKGNFPGRFSGRQFSNSRSEMNVSTLELGDSALYLCASSLRNEQYFGPGTRLTVT.

Written as DNA, the CDR3 is TGTGCCAGCAGTGTAGGACAGCTCAATCAGCCCCAGCATTTT. As protein: CASSVGQLNQPQHF. This sequence joins TRBV6-1 and TRBJ1-5, with D perhaps matching TRBD1 (6 bases). The V and J ends lost 4 bases and 3 bases respectively, with 10 bases between them. The CDR3 runs to 14 residues. Germline CDR1 and CDR2: MNHNS and SASEGT.

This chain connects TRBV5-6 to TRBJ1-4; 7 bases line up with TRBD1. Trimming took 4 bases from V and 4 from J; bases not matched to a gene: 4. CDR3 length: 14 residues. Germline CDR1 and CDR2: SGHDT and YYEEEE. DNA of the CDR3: TGTGCCAGCAGCCCGCAGGGGGATAATGAAAAACTGTTTTTT. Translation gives CASSPQGDNEKLFF. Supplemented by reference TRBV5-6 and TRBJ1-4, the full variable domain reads DAGVTQSPTHLIKTRGQQVTLRCSPKSGHDTVSWYQQALGQGPQFIFQYYEEEERQRGNFPDRFSGHQFPNYSSELNVNALLLGDSALYLCASSPQGDNEKLFFGSGTQLSVL.

As DNA, the CDR3 is TGTGCCAGCAGTTACTCCGACAGGCCCCAGTACTTC. It specifies CASSYSDRPQYF. This chain links TRBV6-5 with TRBJ2-5; D might be TRBD1 (6 bases). This CDR3 spans 12 amino acids. V was pared by 0 bases and J by 9 bases, with 8 bases between. The V gene's germline CDR1 is MNHEY and CDR2 SVGAGI.

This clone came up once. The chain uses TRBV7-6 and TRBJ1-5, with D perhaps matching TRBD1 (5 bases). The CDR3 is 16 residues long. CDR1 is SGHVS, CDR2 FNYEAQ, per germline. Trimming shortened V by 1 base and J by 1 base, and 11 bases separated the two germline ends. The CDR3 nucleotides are TGTGCCAGCAGCTTAGAGCCAGGGCTCAGCAATCAGCCCCAGCATTTT. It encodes CASSLEPGLSNQPQHF.

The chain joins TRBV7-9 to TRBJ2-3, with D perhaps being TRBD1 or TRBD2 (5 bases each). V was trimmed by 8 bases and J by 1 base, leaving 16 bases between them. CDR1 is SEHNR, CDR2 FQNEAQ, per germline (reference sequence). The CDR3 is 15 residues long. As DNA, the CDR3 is TGTGCCAGCCAAAGGATGAGGGGCGGCACAGATACGCAGTATTTT. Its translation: CASQRMRGGTDTQYF.

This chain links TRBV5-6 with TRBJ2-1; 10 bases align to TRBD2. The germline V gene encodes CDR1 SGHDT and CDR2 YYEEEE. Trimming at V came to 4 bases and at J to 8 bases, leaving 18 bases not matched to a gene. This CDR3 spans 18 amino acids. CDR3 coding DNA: TGTGCCAGCAGCCTCGCCCGGAGCGGGGGGGGCGGGTTCGATGAGCAGTTCTTC. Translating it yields CASSLARSGGGGFDEQFF.

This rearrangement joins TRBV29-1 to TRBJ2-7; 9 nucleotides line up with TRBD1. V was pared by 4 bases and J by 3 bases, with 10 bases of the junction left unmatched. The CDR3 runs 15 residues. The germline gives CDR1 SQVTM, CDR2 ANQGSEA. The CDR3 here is CSVAPMTGGVYEQYF. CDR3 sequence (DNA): TGCAGCGTTGCGCCCATGACAGGGGGTGTCTACGAGCAGTACTTC.

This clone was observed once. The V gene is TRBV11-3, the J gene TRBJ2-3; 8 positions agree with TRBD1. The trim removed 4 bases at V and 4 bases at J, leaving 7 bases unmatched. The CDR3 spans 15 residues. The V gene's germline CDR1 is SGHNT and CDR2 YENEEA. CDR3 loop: CASSSRTRGPDTQYF. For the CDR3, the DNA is TGTGCCAGCAGCTCTCGGACCAGGGGGCCAGATACGCAGTATTTT.

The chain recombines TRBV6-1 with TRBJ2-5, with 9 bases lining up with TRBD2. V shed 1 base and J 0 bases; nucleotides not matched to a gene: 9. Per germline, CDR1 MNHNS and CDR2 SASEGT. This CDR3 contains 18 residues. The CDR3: CASSEVGAGGLYQETQYF. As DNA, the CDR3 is TGTGCCAGCAGTGAAGTGGGAGCGGGGGGCCTTTACCAAGAGACCCAGTACTTC.

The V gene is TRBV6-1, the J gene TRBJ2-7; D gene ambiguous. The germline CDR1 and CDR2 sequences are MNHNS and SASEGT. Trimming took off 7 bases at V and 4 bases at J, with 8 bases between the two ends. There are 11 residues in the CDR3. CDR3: CASNNNYEQYF. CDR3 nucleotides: TGTGCCAGCAATAACAATTACGAGCAGTACTTC.

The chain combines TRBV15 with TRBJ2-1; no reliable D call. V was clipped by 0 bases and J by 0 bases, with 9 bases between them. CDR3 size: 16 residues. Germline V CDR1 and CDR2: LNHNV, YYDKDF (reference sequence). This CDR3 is CATSRDSPNSYNEQFF. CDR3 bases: TGTGCCACCAGCAGAGATAGTCCGAACTCCTACAATGAGCAGTTCTTC.

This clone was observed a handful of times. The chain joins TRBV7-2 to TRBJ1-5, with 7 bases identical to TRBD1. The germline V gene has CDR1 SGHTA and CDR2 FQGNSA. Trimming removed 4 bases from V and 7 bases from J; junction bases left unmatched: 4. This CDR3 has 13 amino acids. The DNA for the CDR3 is TGTGCCAGCAGCTACAGGGGACAGCAGCCCCAGCATTTT. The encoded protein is CASSYRGQQPQHF.

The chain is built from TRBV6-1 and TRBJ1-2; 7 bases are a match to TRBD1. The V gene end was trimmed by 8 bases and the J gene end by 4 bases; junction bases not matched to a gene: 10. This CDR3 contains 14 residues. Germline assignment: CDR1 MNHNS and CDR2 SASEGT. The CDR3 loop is CASLPPGTVYGYTF. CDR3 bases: TGTGCCAGCCTTCCCCCCGGGACAGTCTATGGCTACACCTTC.

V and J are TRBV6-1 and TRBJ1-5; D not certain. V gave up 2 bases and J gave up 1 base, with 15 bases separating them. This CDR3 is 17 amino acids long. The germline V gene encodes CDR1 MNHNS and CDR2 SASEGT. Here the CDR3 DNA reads TGTGCCAGCAGTGAATGGGCCCCGGGCATGAGCAATCAGCCCCAGCATTTT. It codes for CASSEWAPGMSNQPQHF.

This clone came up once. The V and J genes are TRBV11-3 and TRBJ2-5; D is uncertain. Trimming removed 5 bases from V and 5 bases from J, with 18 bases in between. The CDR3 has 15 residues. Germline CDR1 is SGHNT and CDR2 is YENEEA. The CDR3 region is CASSLTGLMGETQYF. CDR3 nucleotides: TGTGCCAGCAGCCTTACGGGTTTGATGGGGGAGACCCAGTACTTC. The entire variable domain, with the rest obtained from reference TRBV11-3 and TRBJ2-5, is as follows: EAGVVQSPRYKIIEKKQPVAFWCNPISGHNTLYWYLQNLGQGPELLIRYENEEAVDDSQLPKDRFSAERLKGVDSTLKIQPAELGDSAVYLCASSLTGLMGETQYFGPGTRLLVL.

CDR3 DNA sequence: TGCAGCGTTGTTGGGGGGAACGAGCAGTACTTC. Protein sequence: CSVVGGNEQYF. The genes are TRBV29-1 and TRBJ2-7; D might be TRBD2 (6 bases). The germline CDR1 and CDR2 sequences are SQVTM and ANQGSEA. The CDR3 is made up of 11 amino acids. V was trimmed by 4 bases and J by 5 bases, leaving 9 bases between them.

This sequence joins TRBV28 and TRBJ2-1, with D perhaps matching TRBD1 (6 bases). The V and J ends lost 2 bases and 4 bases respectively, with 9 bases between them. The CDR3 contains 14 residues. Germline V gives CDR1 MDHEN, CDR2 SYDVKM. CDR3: CASSLGTKYNEQFF. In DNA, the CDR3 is TGTGCCAGCAGTTTAGGGACAAAATACAATGAGCAGTTCTTC.